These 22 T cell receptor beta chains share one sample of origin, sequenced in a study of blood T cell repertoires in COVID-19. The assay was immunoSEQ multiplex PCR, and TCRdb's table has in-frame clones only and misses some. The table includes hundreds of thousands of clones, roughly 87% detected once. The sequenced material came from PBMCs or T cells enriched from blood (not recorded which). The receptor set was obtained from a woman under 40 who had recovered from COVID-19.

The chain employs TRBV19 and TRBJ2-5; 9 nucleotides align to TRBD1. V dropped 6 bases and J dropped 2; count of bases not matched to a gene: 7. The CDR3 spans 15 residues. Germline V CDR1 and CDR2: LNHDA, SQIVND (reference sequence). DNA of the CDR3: TGTGCCAGTAGCATCGACAGGGGGGGACAAGAGACCCAGTACTTC. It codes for CASSIDRGGQETQYF.

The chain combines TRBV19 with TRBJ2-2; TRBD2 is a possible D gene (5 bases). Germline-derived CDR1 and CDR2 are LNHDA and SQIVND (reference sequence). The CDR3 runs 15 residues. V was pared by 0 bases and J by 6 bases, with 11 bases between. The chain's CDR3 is CASSIDGWRAGELFF. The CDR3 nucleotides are TGTGCCAGTAGTATAGATGGATGGCGGGCCGGGGAGCTGTTTTTT.

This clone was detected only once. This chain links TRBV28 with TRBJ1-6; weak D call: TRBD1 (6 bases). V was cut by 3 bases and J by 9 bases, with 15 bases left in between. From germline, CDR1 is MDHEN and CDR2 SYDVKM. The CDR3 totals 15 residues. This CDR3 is CASSLSTGRGSPLHF. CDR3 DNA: TGTGCCAGCAGTTTGTCGACAGGCCGGGGTTCACCCCTCCACTTT. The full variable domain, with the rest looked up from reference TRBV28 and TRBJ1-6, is DVKVTQSSRYLVKRTGEKVFLECVQDMDHENMFWYRQDPGLGLRLIYFSYDVKMKEKGDIPEGYSVSREKKERFSLILESASTNQTSMYLCASSLSTGRGSPLHFGNGTRLTVT.

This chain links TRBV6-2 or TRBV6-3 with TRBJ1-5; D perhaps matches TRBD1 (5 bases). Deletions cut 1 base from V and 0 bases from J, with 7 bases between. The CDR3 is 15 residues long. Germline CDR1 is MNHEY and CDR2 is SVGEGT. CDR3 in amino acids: CASSYFDSSNQPQHF. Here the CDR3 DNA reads TGTGCCAGCAGTTACTTCGACAGTAGCAATCAGCCCCAGCATTTT.

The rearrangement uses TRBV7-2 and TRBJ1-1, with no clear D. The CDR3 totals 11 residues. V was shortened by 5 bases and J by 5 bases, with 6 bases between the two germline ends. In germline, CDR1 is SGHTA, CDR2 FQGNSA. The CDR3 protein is CASSPLTEAFF. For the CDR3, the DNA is TGTGCCAGCAGCCCCCTAACTGAAGCTTTCTTT. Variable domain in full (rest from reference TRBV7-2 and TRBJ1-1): GAGVSQSPSNKVTEKGKDVELRCDPISGHTALYWYRQSLGQGLEFLIYFQGNSAPDKSGLPSDRFSAERTGGSVSTLTIQRTQQEDSAVYLCASSPLTEAFFGQGTRLTVV.

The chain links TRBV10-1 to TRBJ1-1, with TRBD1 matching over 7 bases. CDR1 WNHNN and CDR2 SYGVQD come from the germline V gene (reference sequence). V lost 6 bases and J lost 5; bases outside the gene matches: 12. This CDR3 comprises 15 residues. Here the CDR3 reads CASSLLNRGRTEAFF. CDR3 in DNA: TGCGCCAGCAGCCTCCTTAACAGGGGAAGAACTGAAGCTTTCTTT.

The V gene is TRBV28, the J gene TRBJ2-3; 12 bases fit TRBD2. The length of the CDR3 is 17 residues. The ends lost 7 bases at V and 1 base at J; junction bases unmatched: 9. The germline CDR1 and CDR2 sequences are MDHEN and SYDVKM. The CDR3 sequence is CASTLTSGGKGTDTQYF. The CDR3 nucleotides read TGTGCCAGCACCCTAACTAGCGGGGGGAAAGGCACAGATACGCAGTATTTT.

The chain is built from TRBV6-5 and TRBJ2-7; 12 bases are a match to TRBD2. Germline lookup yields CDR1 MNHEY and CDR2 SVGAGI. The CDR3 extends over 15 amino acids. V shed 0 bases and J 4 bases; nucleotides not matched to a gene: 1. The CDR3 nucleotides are TGTGCCAGCAGTTACTCCGGGACTAGCGGGTACGAGCAGTACTTC. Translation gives CASSYSGTSGYEQYF.

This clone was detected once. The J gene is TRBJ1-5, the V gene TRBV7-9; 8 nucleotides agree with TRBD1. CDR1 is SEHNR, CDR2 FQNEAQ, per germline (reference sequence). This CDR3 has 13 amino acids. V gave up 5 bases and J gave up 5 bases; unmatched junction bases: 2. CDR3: CASSETGDQPQHF. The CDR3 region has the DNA TGTGCCAGCAGCGAGACAGGGGATCAGCCCCAGCATTTT.

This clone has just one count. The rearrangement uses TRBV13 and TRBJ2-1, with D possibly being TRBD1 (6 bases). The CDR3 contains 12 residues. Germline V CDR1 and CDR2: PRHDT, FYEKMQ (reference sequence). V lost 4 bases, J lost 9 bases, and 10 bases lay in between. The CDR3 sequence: CASSSYRAEQFF. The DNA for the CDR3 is TGTGCCAGCAGCTCATACAGGGCTGAGCAGTTCTTC.

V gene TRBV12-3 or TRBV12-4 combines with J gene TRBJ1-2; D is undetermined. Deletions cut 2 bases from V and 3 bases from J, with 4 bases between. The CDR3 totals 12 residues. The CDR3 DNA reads TGTGCCAGCAGTTTACGAGACTATGGCTACACCTTC. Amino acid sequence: CASSLRDYGYTF.

The CDR3 protein is CASRGGTSGRSYEQYF. DNA for the CDR3: TGTGCCAGCAGGGGGGGGACTAGCGGGCGTTCCTACGAGCAGTACTTC. The rearrangement uses TRBV2 and TRBJ2-7; 12 positions agree with TRBD2. The CDR3 contains 16 residues. Unmatched junction bases numbered 7, after V lost 6 bases and J lost 1 base. Germline assignment: CDR1 SNHLY and CDR2 FYNNEI.

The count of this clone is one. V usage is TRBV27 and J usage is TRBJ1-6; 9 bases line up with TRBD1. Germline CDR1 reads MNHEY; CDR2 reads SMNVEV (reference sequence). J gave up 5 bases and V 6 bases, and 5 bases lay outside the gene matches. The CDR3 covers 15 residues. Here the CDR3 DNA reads TGTGCCAGCAGGATGGGACAGGGAAATAATTCACCCCTCCACTTT. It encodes CASRMGQGNNSPLHF.

DNA for the CDR3: TGTGCCTGGAGTGTACTAGCAGGACAGGGGAGCACTGAAGCTTTCTTT. Translation gives CAWSVLAGQGSTEAFF. The chain joins TRBV30 to TRBJ1-1; 9 positions agree with TRBD1. In germline, CDR1 is GTSNPN, CDR2 SVGIG (reference sequence). The V and J ends lost 0 bases and 4 bases, in that order; junction bases with no gene match: 9. The length of the CDR3 is 16 residues.

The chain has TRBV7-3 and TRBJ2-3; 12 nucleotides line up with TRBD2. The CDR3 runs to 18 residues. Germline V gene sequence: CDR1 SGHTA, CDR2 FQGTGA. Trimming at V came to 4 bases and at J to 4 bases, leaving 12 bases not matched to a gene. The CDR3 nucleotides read TGTGCCAGCAGCTCCGCTAGCGGGGGGGCCATGTTGTCAGATACGCAGTATTTT. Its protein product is CASSSASGGAMLSDTQYF. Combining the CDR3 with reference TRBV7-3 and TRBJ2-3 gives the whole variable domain GAGVSQTPSNKVTEKGKYVELRCDPISGHTALYWYRQSLGQGPEFLIYFQGTGAADDSGLPNDRFFAVRPEGSVSTLKIQRTERGDSAVYLCASSSASGGAMLSDTQYFGPGTRLTVL.

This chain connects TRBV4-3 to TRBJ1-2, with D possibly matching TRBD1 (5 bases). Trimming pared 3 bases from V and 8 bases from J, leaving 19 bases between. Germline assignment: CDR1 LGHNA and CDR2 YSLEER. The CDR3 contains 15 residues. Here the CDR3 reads CASSQRGRDRVGYTF. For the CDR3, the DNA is TGCGCCAGCAGCCAGCGGGGCAGGGATCGGGTCGGCTACACCTTC.

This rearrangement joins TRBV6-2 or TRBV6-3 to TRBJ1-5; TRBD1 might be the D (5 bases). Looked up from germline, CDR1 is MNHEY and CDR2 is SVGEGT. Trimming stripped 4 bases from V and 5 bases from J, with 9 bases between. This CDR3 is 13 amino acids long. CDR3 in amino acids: CASSWEGDQPQHF. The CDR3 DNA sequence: TGTGCCAGCAGTTGGGAAGGGGATCAGCCCCAGCATTTT.

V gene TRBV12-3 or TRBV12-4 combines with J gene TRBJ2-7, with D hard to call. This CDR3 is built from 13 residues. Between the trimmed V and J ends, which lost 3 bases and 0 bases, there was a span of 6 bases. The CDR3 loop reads CASSLFSSYEQYF. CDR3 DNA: TGTGCCAGCAGTTTGTTTAGCTCCTACGAGCAGTACTTC.

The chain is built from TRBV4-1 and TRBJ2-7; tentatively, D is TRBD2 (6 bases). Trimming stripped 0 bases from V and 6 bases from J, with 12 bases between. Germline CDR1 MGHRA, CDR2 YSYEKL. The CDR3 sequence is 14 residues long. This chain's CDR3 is CASSQEGSGGEQYF. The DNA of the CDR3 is TGCGCCAGCAGCCAAGAAGGCTCCGGGGGCGAGCAGTACTTC.

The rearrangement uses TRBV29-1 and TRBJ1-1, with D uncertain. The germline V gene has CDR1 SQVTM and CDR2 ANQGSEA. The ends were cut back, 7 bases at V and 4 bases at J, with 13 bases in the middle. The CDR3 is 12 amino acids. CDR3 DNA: TGCAGCGGAGAGCAGGCCGGCACTGAAGCTTTCTTT. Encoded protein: CSGEQAGTEAFF.

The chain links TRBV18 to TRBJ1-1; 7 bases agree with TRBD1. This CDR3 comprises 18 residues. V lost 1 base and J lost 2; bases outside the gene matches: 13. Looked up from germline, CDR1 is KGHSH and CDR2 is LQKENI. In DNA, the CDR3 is TGTGCCAGCTCACCACTCGCAGCGGCGAGACAGGGAAACACTGAAGCTTTCTTT. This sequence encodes CASSPLAAARQGNTEAFF. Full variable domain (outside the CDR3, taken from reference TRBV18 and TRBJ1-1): NAGVMQNPRHLVRRRGQEARLRCSPMKGHSHVYWYRQLPEEGLKFMVYLQKENIIDESGMPKERFSAEFPKEGPSILRIQQVVRGDSAAYFCASSPLAAARQGNTEAFFGQGTRLTVV.

CDR3 bases: TGTGCCAGCAGTTATGGGCAGGGCGGGAACCCATCACCCCTCCACTTT. Amino acids: CASSYGQGGNPSPLHF. V is TRBV6-2 or TRBV6-3 and J is TRBJ1-6; the D gene is possibly TRBD1 (5 bases). V lost 3 bases to trimming and J lost 10 bases, with 19 bases between them. The CDR3 has 16 amino acids. Germline V gene sequence: CDR1 MNHEY, CDR2 SVGEGT.